Each of the 20 T cell receptor beta chains below was sequenced from the same sample in a study of blood T cell repertoires in COVID-19. The protocol was immunoSEQ multiplex PCR, while the TCRdb copy is restricted to in-frame clones and leaves out a portion. The repertoire holds 330,000 or so clones, roughly 89% seen once, with 9.9% in the top ten. The sample consisted of peripheral blood. These receptors came from a young man with COVID-19, enrolled during active disease.

The chain combines TRBV6-5 with TRBJ1-5; no definite D call. Germline lookup yields CDR1 MNHEY and CDR2 SVGAGI. With 6 bases removed from V and 0 bases from J, the gap between germline ends came to 9 bases. The CDR3 contains 14 residues. The DNA of the CDR3 is TGTGCCAGCAGCTTACAAATTAGCAATCAGCCCCAGCATTTT. Amino acids: CASSLQISNQPQHF.

The chain joins TRBV3-1 (or the pseudogene TRBV3-2) to TRBJ2-1, with TRBD2 matching over 9 bases. The length of the CDR3 is 16 residues. Germline V gene sequence: CDR1 LGHDT, CDR2 YNNKEL (reference sequence). The V and J ends lost 7 bases and 3 bases, in that order; junction bases with no gene match: 10. The CDR3, as DNA: TGTGCCAGCAAACAGGGACTAGCAGGCTTCTACAATGAGCAGTTCTTC. It encodes CASKQGLAGFYNEQFF.

The chain has TRBV19 and TRBJ1-2, with unresolved D. The CDR3 spans 13 residues. In germline, CDR1 is LNHDA, CDR2 SQIVND (reference sequence). V dropped 5 bases and J dropped 4 bases, with 11 bases sitting between them. The CDR3 DNA is TGTGCCAGTAGTCCCCTTTACAGCTATGGCTACACCTTC. Protein sequence: CASSPLYSYGYTF.

V and J are TRBV3-1 (or the pseudogene TRBV3-2) and TRBJ1-5; TRBD1 might be the D (6 bases). Deletions cut 3 bases from V and 6 bases from J, with 9 bases between. CDR1 is LGHDT, CDR2 YNNKEL, per germline (reference sequence). This CDR3 spans 13 amino acids. Here the CDR3 reads CASSQTGGQPQHF. The CDR3 nucleotides are TGTGCCAGCAGCCAGACAGGAGGTCAGCCCCAGCATTTT.

This chain joins TRBV29-1 and TRBJ2-4, with a possible D match to TRBD2 (6 bases). CDR3 length equals 11 residues. V shed 4 bases and J shed 6 bases, with 7 bases lying between them. CDR1 is SQVTM and CDR2 is ANQGSEA in the germline V gene. This CDR3 is CSVAAGNIQYF. In DNA form, the CDR3 reads TGCAGCGTTGCAGCGGGAAACATTCAGTACTTC.

The chain couples TRBV5-6 to TRBJ2-7; D is perhaps TRBD2 (5 bases). The CDR3 length is 14 residues. Germline V gene sequence: CDR1 SGHDT, CDR2 YYEEEE. Trimming removed 2 bases at V and 7 bases at J, with 16 bases between. The CDR3: CASSLGLAVREQYF. As DNA, the CDR3 is TGTGCCAGCAGCTTAGGGCTAGCAGTTAGGGAGCAGTACTTC. Full variable domain (missing parts from reference TRBV5-6 and TRBJ2-7): DAGVTQSPTHLIKTRGQQVTLRCSPKSGHDTVSWYQQALGQGPQFIFQYYEEEERQRGNFPDRFSGHQFPNYSSELNVNALLLGDSALYLCASSLGLAVREQYFGPGTRLTVT.

The chain links TRBV12-3 or TRBV12-4 to TRBJ2-2, with a tentative D call TRBD2 (5 bases). V dropped 5 bases and J dropped 7 bases, with 11 bases sitting between them. The CDR3 has 13 amino acids. CDR3 residues: CASSAGIFGELFF. The CDR3 DNA reads as TGTGCCAGCAGTGCCGGGATTTTCGGGGAGCTGTTTTTT.

The count of this clone is one. V gene TRBV6-6 combines with J gene TRBJ1-2; 8 nucleotides line up with TRBD1. The germline V gene encodes CDR1 MNHNY and CDR2 SVGAGI (reference sequence). The CDR3 totals 14 residues. V was clipped by 5 bases and J by 3 bases; unmatched bases: 5. Written as DNA, the CDR3 is TGTGCCAGCAGTGTGGGACAGGCCGACTATGGCTACACCTTC. It is translated as CASSVGQADYGYTF.

The CDR3 DNA sequence: TGCGCCAGCTCCTTTGGCACAAACTATGGCTACACCTTC. Residues: CASSFGTNYGYTF. The chain employs TRBV5-1 and TRBJ1-2; D gene unclear. Per the germline V gene, CDR1 is SGHRS and CDR2 is YFSETQ. V lost 7 bases to trimming and J lost 2 bases, with 12 bases between them. There are 13 residues in the CDR3.

About this clone itself: One junction end does not reproduce the germline sequence, and a read error may be involved. This chain uses TRBV11-2 with TRBJ2-3; D may be TRBD1 (6 bases). The germline V gene encodes CDR1 SGHAT and CDR2 FQNNGV. The CDR3 extends over 14 amino acids. The CDR3 loop is CASSLESGADTQYF. Written as DNA, the CDR3 is TGTGCCAGCAGCCTAGAGTCAGGGGCAGATACGCAGTATTTT.

The V call is TRBV5-6, the J call TRBJ2-1, with D possibly being TRBD1 (6 bases). The V end was cut by 2 bases, the J end by 8 bases, with 17 bases between. The CDR3 consists of 15 residues. Germline loops: CDR1 SGHDT, CDR2 YYEEEE. CDR3 protein: CASSLNPGVLDEQFF. DNA for the CDR3: TGTGCCAGCAGCTTAAACCCAGGGGTTCTGGATGAGCAGTTCTTC.

This clone was seen only once. The chain links TRBV18 to TRBJ1-1; D gene unclear. CDR3 length equals 15 residues. Trimming removed 3 bases at V and 1 base at J, with 12 bases between. Germline V CDR1 and CDR2: KGHSH, LQKENI. The CDR3 region is CASSPRTEGNTEAFF. CDR3 coding DNA: TGTGCCAGCTCACCCCGGACGGAGGGGAACACTGAAGCTTTCTTT.

In nucleotides, the CDR3 is TGTGCCAGTAGTATAGTGAGGACAGGGACCAGAAATGGCTACACCTTC. It codes for CASSIVRTGTRNGYTF. The chain joins TRBV19 to TRBJ1-2; 8 bases agree with TRBD1. Germline V CDR1 and CDR2: LNHDA, SQIVND (reference sequence). The CDR3 runs 16 residues. V lost 1 base to trimming and J lost 6 bases; unmatched junction nucleotides: 10.

CDR3 amino acids: CATSSRTRPYEQYF. The CDR3 DNA sequence: TGTGCCACCAGCAGTAGGACTCGCCCTTACGAGCAGTACTTC. The genes are TRBV15 and TRBJ2-7; the D gene is possibly TRBD2 (5 bases). V lost 3 bases, J lost 4 bases, and 13 bases lay in between. Germline-derived CDR1 and CDR2 are LNHNV and YYDKDF (reference sequence). The CDR3 extends over 14 amino acids.

The genes are TRBV28 and TRBJ1-5, with 10 bases identical to TRBD1. V gave up 7 bases and J gave up 7 bases; unmatched junction bases: 10. Germline values: CDR1 MDHEN, CDR2 SYDVKM. The CDR3 spans 15 residues. CDR3 nucleotides: TGTGCCAGCAAAAGGGGACAGGGGTTGGGGCAGCCCCAGCATTTT. Translating it yields CASKRGQGLGQPQHF.

J is TRBJ2-5 and V is TRBV6-5; 9 positions match TRBD1. Germline V gene lookup returns CDR1 MNHEY and CDR2 SVGAGI. The CDR3 runs 15 residues. After removal of 2 bases from V and 4 bases from J, the junction contained 5 bases not matched to a gene. In nucleotides, the CDR3 is TGTGCCAGCAGTTACGGGACAGGGTTCGTAGAGACCCAGTACTTC. It encodes CASSYGTGFVETQYF.

The chain joins TRBV5-1 to TRBJ2-5; 10 bases align to TRBD2. The CDR3 has 16 amino acids. Losses at the gene ends were 0 bases for V and 5 bases for J; bases not matched to a gene: 7. Per the germline V gene, CDR1 is SGHRS and CDR2 is YFSETQ. The CDR3: CASSLGSSGSWETQYF. CDR3 DNA sequence: TGCGCCAGCAGCTTGGGGTCTAGCGGGAGTTGGGAGACCCAGTACTTC.

The sample holds one count of this clone. This chain links TRBV6-5 with TRBJ2-7; 7 nucleotides agree with TRBD1. Per germline, CDR1 MNHEY and CDR2 SVGAGI. The J segment lost 3 bases and the V segment lost 6 bases, leaving 8 bases of the junction unmatched. This CDR3 spans 14 amino acids. CDR3 protein: CASRPRQGFYEQYF. The CDR3 nucleotides read TGTGCCAGCAGACCCCGACAGGGCTTCTACGAGCAGTACTTC.

This chain joins TRBV6-5 and TRBJ1-1; TRBD1 aligns across 7 bases. V was clipped by 6 bases and J by 4 bases; unmatched bases: 5. CDR3 length: 13 amino acids. The germline V gene has CDR1 MNHEY and CDR2 SVGAGI. CDR3 sequence (DNA): TGTGCCAGCAGATACAGGGGAGGCACTGAAGCTTTCTTT. Its translation: CASRYRGGTEAFF.

This rearrangement joins TRBV5-5 to TRBJ2-3, with TRBD2 matching over 7 bases. The V segment lost 2 bases and the J segment 0 bases; nucleotides outside the gene matches: 6. This CDR3 is 16 amino acids long. In germline, CDR1 is SGHKS, CDR2 YYEKEE (reference sequence). The DNA of the CDR3 is TGTGCCAGCAGCTTAAGGGTAGCGGGTAGCACAGATACGCAGTATTTT. It encodes CASSLRVAGSTDTQYF.